This paragraph reports one TCR beta chain. In the original workflow: The authors estimated nucleated cell counts from reference gene primer amplification. Sequencing was performed with immunoSEQ multiplex PCR; in TCRdb, only in-frame clones are kept and a portion is missing. V, J and clone size are those of that table, while D and trimming were read from the DNA. The sample includes 320,000 or so clones, roughly 88% seen only once; the top ten take 5%. Per germline, CDR1 SGHNT and CDR2 YYREEE (reference sequence). The ends were cut back, 1 base at V and 0 bases at J, with 7 bases in the middle. The CDR3 loop spans 15 amino acids. These data originate in a study of blood T cell repertoires in COVID-19.

Sequencing input: PBMCs or T cells enriched from blood (not recorded which). V gene TRBV5-4 combines with J gene TRBJ2-2, with a weak D call TRBD2 (6 bases). This receptor was identified in a man younger than 40 who had recovered from COVID-19. CDR3: CASSLWRANTGELFF. CDR3 in DNA: TGTGCCAGCAGCTTGTGGAGGGCGAACACCGGGGAGCTGTTTTTT.